A selection of T cell receptor beta chains follows, all from one sample in a study of T cells in Graves' hyperthyroidism and ophthalmopathy. TCRdb independently ran MiXCR on the multiplex PCR reads; one entry per CDR3 protein. This sample yields around 520,000 distinct CDR3 sequences, of which around a quarter are seen a single time; around 11% belongs to the top ten. The material sequenced was blood. All receptors derive from a woman under 40 with Graves' ophthalmopathy. CDR3s include the opening cysteine and the closing phenylalanine or tryptophan. Each record gives: V gene, J gene, D gene, clone size, CDR3 DNA, CDR3 protein. The D gene is left open where the match is weak. Clone sizes are given selectively: once, few, many, or a class where the clone is expanded.

v_call: TRBV7-2
j_call: TRBJ2-5
d_call: .
clone_size: many
cdr3_nt: TGTGCCAGCAGCACTGACAGTGGCGTGCGGACCCAGTACTTC
cdr3_aa: CASSTDSGVRTQYF

v_call: TRBV7-1
j_call: TRBJ1-3
d_call: TRBD1
clone_size: many
cdr3_nt: TGTGCCAGCAGCTCCACAGCCGGGACAGGGTACCTCGTCTCTGGAAACACCATATATTTT
cdr3_aa: CASSSTAGTGYLVSGNTIYF

v_call: TRBV5-1
j_call: TRBJ1-2
d_call: TRBD1
clone_size: many
cdr3_nt: TGCGCCAGCAGCCCCGGGGACAGGGGTTATGGCTACACCTTC
cdr3_aa: CASSPGDRGYGYTF

v_call: TRBV7-9
j_call: TRBJ1-1
d_call: TRBD1
clone_size: many
cdr3_nt: TGTGCCAGCAGCGGGACAGCTATGAACACTGAAGCTTTCTTT
cdr3_aa: CASSGTAMNTEAFF

v_call: TRBV29-1
j_call: TRBJ2-7
d_call: .
clone_size: .
cdr3_nt: TGCAGCGTTGAAGACAACGCCGGGACACGGGCGGACGAGCAGTACTTC
cdr3_aa: CSVEDNAGTRADEQYF

v_call: TRBV3-1
j_call: TRBJ1-1
d_call: .
clone_size: few
cdr3_nt: TGTGCCAGCAGCCAAGTTCCCGCCCGTCCTGAAGCTTTCTTT
cdr3_aa: CASSQVPARPEAFF

v_call: TRBV20-1
j_call: TRBJ1-2
d_call: .
clone_size: few
cdr3_nt: TGCAGTGCTAGAGGGACTGTGGACTATGGCTACACCTTC
cdr3_aa: CSARGTVDYGYTF

v_call: TRBV3-1
j_call: TRBJ2-2
d_call: .
clone_size: once
cdr3_nt: TGTGCCAGCACTTTCCACACCGGGGAGCTGTTTTTT
cdr3_aa: CASTFHTGELFF

v_call: TRBV2
j_call: TRBJ2-7
d_call: TRBD1
clone_size: many
cdr3_nt: TGTGCCAGCAGTGACCCGGACAGGGCCTACGAGCAGTACTTC
cdr3_aa: CASSDPDRAYEQYF

v_call: TRBV6-5
j_call: TRBJ2-7
d_call: TRBD1
clone_size: few
cdr3_nt: TGTGCCAGCAGTTACTCGAGGGACAGGGAATACGAGCAGTACTTC
cdr3_aa: CASSYSRDREYEQYF

v_call: TRBV6-1
j_call: TRBJ1-5
d_call: .
clone_size: many
cdr3_nt: TGTGCCAGCCTCCCGTGGATTTTGGGGAGCAATCAGCCCCAGCATTTT
cdr3_aa: CASLPWILGSNQPQHF

v_call: TRBV6-2/TRBV6-3
j_call: TRBJ1-1
d_call: .
clone_size: many
cdr3_nt: TGTGCCAGCAGTAGTACCGAGGCGAACACTGAAGCTTTCTTT
cdr3_aa: CASSSTEANTEAFF

v_call: TRBV5-1
j_call: TRBJ2-5
d_call: TRBD2
clone_size: .
cdr3_nt: TGCGCCAGCAGCCCGGGACTAGCCTGGGATCGGGGAGAGACCCAGTACTTC
cdr3_aa: CASSPGLAWDRGETQYF

v_call: TRBV20-1
j_call: TRBJ2-7
d_call: TRBD2
clone_size: .
cdr3_nt: TGCAGTGCTAGTATGGTAGCGGGGGCCCGCGGCGAGCAGTACTTC
cdr3_aa: CSASMVAGARGEQYF

v_call: TRBV14
j_call: TRBJ2-7
d_call: .
clone_size: .
cdr3_nt: TGTGCCAGCAGCCAAGGTACCTGGAGTACCTACGAGCAGTACTTC
cdr3_aa: CASSQGTWSTYEQYF

v_call: TRBV30
j_call: TRBJ1-5
d_call: .
clone_size: many
cdr3_nt: TGTGCCTGGAGTGTACGGTTGGCCAATCAGCCCCAGCATTTT
cdr3_aa: CAWSVRLANQPQHF

v_call: TRBV12-3/TRBV12-4
j_call: TRBJ1-1
d_call: .
clone_size: .
cdr3_nt: TGTGCCAGCAGCAACGGTGGGACTGAAGCTTTCTTT
cdr3_aa: CASSNGGTEAFF

v_call: TRBV7-6
j_call: TRBJ1-2
d_call: TRBD1
clone_size: .
cdr3_nt: TGTGCCAGCAGCCTGACAGGGTTGGACGGCTACACCTTC
cdr3_aa: CASSLTGLDGYTF

v_call: TRBV6-5
j_call: TRBJ1-2
d_call: .
clone_size: once
cdr3_nt: TGTGCCAGCAGTTCAGACTACGGAAGGGGCTACACCTTC
cdr3_aa: CASSSDYGRGYTF

v_call: TRBV12-3/TRBV12-4
j_call: TRBJ2-2
d_call: .
clone_size: .
cdr3_nt: TGTGCCAGCAAATTACAGGGATGGGAGCTGTTTTTT
cdr3_aa: CASKLQGWELFF

v_call: TRBV7-2
j_call: TRBJ2-2
d_call: .
clone_size: many
cdr3_nt: TGTGCCAGCAGCCCCGGGGTAGTCACCGGGGAGCTGTTTTTT
cdr3_aa: CASSPGVVTGELFF

v_call: TRBV20-1
j_call: TRBJ2-7
d_call: TRBD2
clone_size: many
cdr3_nt: TGCAGTGCTAGAGAGCTAGCGGGAGGAAAGTACGAGCAGTACTTC
cdr3_aa: CSARELAGGKYEQYF

v_call: TRBV9
j_call: TRBJ2-5
d_call: .
clone_size: many
cdr3_nt: TGTGCCAGCGGCCGCCAGGGGGGGGAGACCCAGTACTTC
cdr3_aa: CASGRQGGETQYF

v_call: TRBV6-1
j_call: TRBJ1-1
d_call: .
clone_size: few
cdr3_nt: TGTGCCAGCAGCCCGAATGGGAACACTGATGCTTTCTTT
cdr3_aa: CASSPNGNTDAFF

v_call: TRBV28
j_call: TRBJ2-7
d_call: TRBD1
clone_size: .
cdr3_nt: TGTGCCAGCAGTTTACAGGACAGGGGCTACGAGCAGTACTTC
cdr3_aa: CASSLQDRGYEQYF

v_call: TRBV28
j_call: TRBJ2-5
d_call: TRBD1
clone_size: .
cdr3_nt: TGTGCCAGCCGGACAGGGGAAGAGACCCAGTACTTC
cdr3_aa: CASRTGEETQYF

v_call: TRBV28
j_call: TRBJ2-2
d_call: .
clone_size: many
cdr3_nt: TGTGCCAGCAAACAGGACGCGAACACCGGGGAGCTGTTTTTT
cdr3_aa: CASKQDANTGELFF

v_call: TRBV18
j_call: TRBJ1-1
d_call: TRBD1
clone_size: .
cdr3_nt: TGTGCCAGCTCACCAGGACAGGGGCGAGTGAACACTGAAGCTTTCTTT
cdr3_aa: CASSPGQGRVNTEAFF

v_call: TRBV2
j_call: TRBJ1-1
d_call: .
clone_size: many
cdr3_nt: TGTGCCAGCAGCGGGATCAAAGGCTTAGGAGAAGCTTTCTTT
cdr3_aa: CASSGIKGLGEAFF

v_call: TRBV2
j_call: TRBJ2-5
d_call: TRBD2
clone_size: many
cdr3_nt: TGTGCCAGCACATTAGCGGGGGACCAAGAGACCCAGTACTTC
cdr3_aa: CASTLAGDQETQYF

v_call: TRBV2
j_call: TRBJ1-2
d_call: .
clone_size: many
cdr3_nt: TGTGCCAGCGGAAAGGGGCTTGGCTACACCTTC
cdr3_aa: CASGKGLGYTF

v_call: TRBV6-5
j_call: TRBJ2-7
d_call: TRBD1
clone_size: few
cdr3_nt: TGTGCCAGCAGTTACTCACCGGGACAGCCAGAGCGGACCGAGCAGTACTTC
cdr3_aa: CASSYSPGQPERTEQYF

v_call: TRBV6-5
j_call: TRBJ1-1
d_call: TRBD1
clone_size: few
cdr3_nt: TGTGCCAGCAGTTACGACAGGGACGGCCCTGAAGCTTTCTTT
cdr3_aa: CASSYDRDGPEAFF

v_call: TRBV28
j_call: TRBJ2-5
d_call: TRBD1
clone_size: .
cdr3_nt: TGTGCCAGCAGCCCTCTCCCGGGACAGGGGGCTGGTGAGACCCAGTACTTC
cdr3_aa: CASSPLPGQGAGETQYF

v_call: TRBV18
j_call: TRBJ2-7
d_call: .
clone_size: .
cdr3_nt: TGTGCCAGCTCACCACCAAGTGTACTAAGCGAGCAGTACTTC
cdr3_aa: CASSPPSVLSEQYF

v_call: TRBV20-1
j_call: TRBJ1-1
d_call: .
clone_size: many
cdr3_nt: TGCAGTGCTTGGGGGAAAGAACACGCTGAAGCTTTCTTT
cdr3_aa: CSAWGKEHAEAFF

v_call: TRBV12-3/TRBV12-4
j_call: TRBJ2-2
d_call: TRBD1
clone_size: many
cdr3_nt: TGTGCCAGCAGGGGACAGGGAACCGGGGAGCTGTTTTTT
cdr3_aa: CASRGQGTGELFF

v_call: TRBV24-1
j_call: TRBJ2-2
d_call: TRBD1
clone_size: many
cdr3_nt: TGTGCCACCAGTGATATAGGGACAGGCAACACCGGGGAGCTGTTTTTT
cdr3_aa: CATSDIGTGNTGELFF

v_call: TRBV20-1
j_call: TRBJ2-7
d_call: TRBD1
clone_size: many
cdr3_nt: TGCAGTGCTAGACCAGGACAGGGGAGGACCTACGAGCAGTACTTC
cdr3_aa: CSARPGQGRTYEQYF

v_call: TRBV20-1
j_call: TRBJ1-5
d_call: TRBD1
clone_size: few
cdr3_nt: TGCAGTGCCAGACAGGGTATCCCTCAGCCCCAGCATTTT
cdr3_aa: CSARQGIPQPQHF

v_call: TRBV2
j_call: TRBJ2-5
d_call: .
clone_size: many
cdr3_nt: TGTGCCACTCAGACCGGGACCGCCAAAGCAGAGACCCAGTACTTC
cdr3_aa: CATQTGTAKAETQYF

v_call: TRBV3-1
j_call: TRBJ2-1
d_call: TRBD1
clone_size: .
cdr3_nt: TGTGCCAGCAGCCAAGATTTCGGGACAGGGTACGATGAGCAGTTCTTC
cdr3_aa: CASSQDFGTGYDEQFF

v_call: TRBV12-5
j_call: TRBJ2-2
d_call: .
clone_size: few
cdr3_nt: TGTGCTAGTGGTTTGGGGGCCGGGGAGCTGTTTTTT
cdr3_aa: CASGLGAGELFF

v_call: TRBV7-9
j_call: TRBJ1-1
d_call: .
clone_size: many
cdr3_nt: TGTGCCAGCAGCCGGGTGAACACTGAAGCTTTCTTT
cdr3_aa: CASSRVNTEAFF

v_call: TRBV9
j_call: TRBJ2-7
d_call: .
clone_size: many
cdr3_nt: TGTGCCAGCAGCGTAGGGGCATTACAGGGAACCGAGCAGTACTTC
cdr3_aa: CASSVGALQGTEQYF

v_call: TRBV4-1
j_call: TRBJ2-7
d_call: .
clone_size: many
cdr3_nt: TGCGCCAGCAGCCAAGGGGTTGATTTCTACGAGCAGTACTTC
cdr3_aa: CASSQGVDFYEQYF

v_call: TRBV12-3/TRBV12-4
j_call: TRBJ2-2
d_call: .
clone_size: .
cdr3_nt: TGTGCCAGCAGCATCCCTACAAGGGTGAACACCGGGGAGCTGTTTTTT
cdr3_aa: CASSIPTRVNTGELFF

v_call: TRBV29-1
j_call: TRBJ1-1
d_call: .
clone_size: many
cdr3_nt: TGCAGCGCTCACAGGAACACTGAAGCTTTCTTT
cdr3_aa: CSAHRNTEAFF

v_call: TRBV6-5
j_call: TRBJ2-2
d_call: TRBD1
clone_size: many
cdr3_nt: TGTGCCAGCAGTTACGGACAGGGGGCGGTGGGGGAGCTGTTTTTT
cdr3_aa: CASSYGQGAVGELFF

v_call: TRBV7-9
j_call: TRBJ1-1
d_call: .
clone_size: many
cdr3_nt: TGTGCCAGCAGCTTAGCGCCATGGTCGAACACTGAAGCTTTCTTT
cdr3_aa: CASSLAPWSNTEAFF

v_call: TRBV11-2
j_call: TRBJ2-3
d_call: .
clone_size: few
cdr3_nt: TGTGCCAGCAGATCCCCGTATGGCATCCCAGATACGCAGTATTTT
cdr3_aa: CASRSPYGIPDTQYF

v_call: TRBV9
j_call: TRBJ1-2
d_call: .
clone_size: .
cdr3_nt: TGTGCCAGCAGCGTAGAACCCACCACGCGGACGGCAGATGGCTACACCTTC
cdr3_aa: CASSVEPTTRTADGYTF

v_call: TRBV6-1
j_call: TRBJ2-4
d_call: .
clone_size: many
cdr3_nt: TGTGCCAGCACGCCACAGGGATTAAACATTCAGTACTTC
cdr3_aa: CASTPQGLNIQYF

v_call: TRBV6-5
j_call: TRBJ1-1
d_call: .
clone_size: many
cdr3_nt: TGTGCCAGCAGACCACAGGGTAAGAACACTGAAGCTTTCTTT
cdr3_aa: CASRPQGKNTEAFF

v_call: TRBV5-1
j_call: TRBJ1-3
d_call: .
clone_size: .
cdr3_nt: TGCGCCAGCAGCCCCGAGGGGGGCTCTGGAAACACCATATATTTT
cdr3_aa: CASSPEGGSGNTIYF

v_call: TRBV30
j_call: TRBJ1-1
d_call: .
clone_size: many
cdr3_nt: TGTGCCTGGACCCCATTTCAGGCGGGGTGGTCTTTCTTT
cdr3_aa: CAWTPFQAGWSFF

v_call: TRBV7-2
j_call: TRBJ1-5
d_call: TRBD1
clone_size: many
cdr3_nt: TGTGCCAGCAGCTACGGGACAGGAACGAATCAGCCCCAGCATTTT
cdr3_aa: CASSYGTGTNQPQHF

v_call: TRBV20-1
j_call: TRBJ1-5
d_call: .
clone_size: many
cdr3_nt: TGCAGTGCCCACAGGATCAATCAGCCCCAGCATTTT
cdr3_aa: CSAHRINQPQHF